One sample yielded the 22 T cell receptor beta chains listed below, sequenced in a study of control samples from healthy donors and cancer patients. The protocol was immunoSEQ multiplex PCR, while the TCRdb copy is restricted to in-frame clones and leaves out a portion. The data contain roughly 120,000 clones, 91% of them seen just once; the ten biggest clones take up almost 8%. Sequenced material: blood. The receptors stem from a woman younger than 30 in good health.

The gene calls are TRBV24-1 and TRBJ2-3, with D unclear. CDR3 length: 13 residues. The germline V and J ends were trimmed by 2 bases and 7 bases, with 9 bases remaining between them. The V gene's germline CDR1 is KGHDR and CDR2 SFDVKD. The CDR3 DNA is TGTGCCACCAGTGATTCAAATCAGCATACGCAGTATTTT. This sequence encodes CATSDSNQHTQYF.

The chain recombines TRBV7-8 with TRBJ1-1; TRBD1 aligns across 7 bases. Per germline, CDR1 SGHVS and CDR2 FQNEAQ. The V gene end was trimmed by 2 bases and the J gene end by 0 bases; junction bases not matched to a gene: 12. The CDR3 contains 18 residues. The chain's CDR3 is CASSLFLGVGGLNTEAFF. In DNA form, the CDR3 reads TGTGCCAGCAGCTTATTCCTAGGAGTAGGGGGCTTGAACACTGAAGCTTTCTTT.

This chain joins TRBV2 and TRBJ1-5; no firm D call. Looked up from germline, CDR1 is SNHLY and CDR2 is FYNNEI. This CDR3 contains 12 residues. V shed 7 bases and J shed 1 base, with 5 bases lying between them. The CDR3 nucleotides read TGTGCCAGCAAGAACAGCAATCAGCCCCAGCATTTT. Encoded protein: CASKNSNQPQHF. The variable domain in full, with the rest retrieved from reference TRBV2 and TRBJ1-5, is EPEVTQTPSHQVTQMGQEVILRCVPISNHLYFYWYRQILGQKVEFLVSFYNNEISEKSEIFDDQFSVERPDGSNFTLKIRSTKLEDSAMYFCASKNSNQPQHFGDGTRLSIL.

This chain's CDR3 is CAWSPTHYGYTF. The CDR3 region has the DNA TGTGCCTGGAGTCCAACCCACTATGGCTACACCTTC. This rearrangement joins TRBV30 to TRBJ1-2; D is ambiguous. The CDR3 runs 12 residues. Trimming shortened V by 2 bases and J by 3 bases, and 7 bases separated the two germline ends. CDR1 and CDR2 (germline): GTSNPN, SVGIG (reference sequence).

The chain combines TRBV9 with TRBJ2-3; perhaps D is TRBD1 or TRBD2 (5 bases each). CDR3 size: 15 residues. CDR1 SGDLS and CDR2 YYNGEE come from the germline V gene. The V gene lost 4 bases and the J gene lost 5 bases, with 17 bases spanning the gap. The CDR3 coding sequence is TGTGCCAGCAGCCCTGAGGGGTCGCGCAGAGATACGCAGTATTTT. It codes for CASSPEGSRRDTQYF.

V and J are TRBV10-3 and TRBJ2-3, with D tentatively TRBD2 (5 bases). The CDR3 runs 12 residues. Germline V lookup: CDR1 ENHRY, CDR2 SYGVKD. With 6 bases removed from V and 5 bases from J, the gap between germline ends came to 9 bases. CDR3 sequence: CAISGVVDTQYF. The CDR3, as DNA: TGTGCCATCAGCGGGGTGGTAGATACGCAGTATTTT.

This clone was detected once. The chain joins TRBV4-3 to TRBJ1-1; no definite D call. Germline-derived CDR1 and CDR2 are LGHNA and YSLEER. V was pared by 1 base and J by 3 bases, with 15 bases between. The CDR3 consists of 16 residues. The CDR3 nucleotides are TGCGCCAGCAGCCAAGCATTAAATGTAGTGCACACTGAAGCTTTCTTT. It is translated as CASSQALNVVHTEAFF.

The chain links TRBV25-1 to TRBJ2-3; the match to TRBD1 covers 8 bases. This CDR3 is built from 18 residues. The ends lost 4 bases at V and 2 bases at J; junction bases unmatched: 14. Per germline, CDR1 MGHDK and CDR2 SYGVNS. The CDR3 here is CASSALGGGQEFTDTQYF. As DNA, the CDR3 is TGTGCCAGCAGTGCCCTAGGTGGGGGACAGGAGTTCACAGATACGCAGTATTTT.

CDR3 bases: TGCGCCAGCAGCCCCCACGGGGGGCTTCAGGAGGACACTGAAGCTTTCTTT. It encodes CASSPHGGLQEDTEAFF. This chain uses TRBV4-3 with TRBJ1-1, with a possible D match to TRBD1 (6 bases). V was cut by 4 bases and J by 3 bases, with 21 bases left in between. The CDR3 is 17 residues long. CDR1 is LGHNA, CDR2 YSLEER, per germline.

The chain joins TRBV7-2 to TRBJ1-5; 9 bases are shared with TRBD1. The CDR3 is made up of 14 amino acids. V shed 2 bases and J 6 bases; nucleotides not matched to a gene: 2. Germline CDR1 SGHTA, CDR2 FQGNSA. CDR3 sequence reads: CASSLRQGGQPQHF. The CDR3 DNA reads TGTGCCAGCAGCTTACGACAGGGGGGTCAGCCCCAGCATTTT.

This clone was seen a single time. The CDR3 nucleotides are TGTGCCTGGATTGGGGCAGGGAACACTGAAGCTTTCTTT. It is translated as CAWIGAGNTEAFF. V and J are TRBV30 and TRBJ1-1; D is possibly TRBD1 (5 bases). Trimming took 4 bases from V and 1 from J, leaving 10 bases between them. The CDR3 is 13 residues long. Germline V gene sequence: CDR1 GTSNPN, CDR2 SVGIG (reference sequence).

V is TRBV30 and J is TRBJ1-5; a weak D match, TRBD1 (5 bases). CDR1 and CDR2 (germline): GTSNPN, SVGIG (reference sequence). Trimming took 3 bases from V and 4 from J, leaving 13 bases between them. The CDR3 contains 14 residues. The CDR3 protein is CAWSKTALNQPQHF. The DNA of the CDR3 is TGTGCCTGGAGCAAGACAGCGCTTAATCAGCCCCAGCATTTT.

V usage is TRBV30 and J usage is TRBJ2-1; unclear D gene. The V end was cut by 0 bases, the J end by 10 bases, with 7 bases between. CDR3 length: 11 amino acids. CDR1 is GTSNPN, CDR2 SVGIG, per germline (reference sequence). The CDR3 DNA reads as TGTGCCTGGAGTGTCGCCAGCGAGCAGTTCTTC. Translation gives CAWSVASEQFF.

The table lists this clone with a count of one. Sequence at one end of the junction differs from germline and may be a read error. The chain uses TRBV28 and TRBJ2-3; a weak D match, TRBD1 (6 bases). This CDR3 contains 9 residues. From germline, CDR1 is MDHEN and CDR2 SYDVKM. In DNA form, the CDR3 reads TGTGCCAGCGGGTCTTCAGGGGAGTTT. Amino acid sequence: CASGSSGEF.

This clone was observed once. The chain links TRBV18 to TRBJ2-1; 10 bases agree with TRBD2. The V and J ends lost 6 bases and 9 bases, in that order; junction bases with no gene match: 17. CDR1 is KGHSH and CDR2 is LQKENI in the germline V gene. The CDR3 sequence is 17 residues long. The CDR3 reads CASSMRASGGGSSEQFF. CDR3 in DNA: TGTGCCAGCTCGATGCGGGCTAGCGGGGGAGGCTCGTCTGAGCAGTTCTTC.

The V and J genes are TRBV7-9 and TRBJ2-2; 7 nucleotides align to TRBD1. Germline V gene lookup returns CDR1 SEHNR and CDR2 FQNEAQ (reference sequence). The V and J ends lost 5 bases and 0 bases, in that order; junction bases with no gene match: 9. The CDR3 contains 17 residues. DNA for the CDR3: TGTGCCAGCAGCGCATACAGGGGCCCTGCGAACACCGGGGAGCTGTTTTTT. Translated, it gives CASSAYRGPANTGELFF.

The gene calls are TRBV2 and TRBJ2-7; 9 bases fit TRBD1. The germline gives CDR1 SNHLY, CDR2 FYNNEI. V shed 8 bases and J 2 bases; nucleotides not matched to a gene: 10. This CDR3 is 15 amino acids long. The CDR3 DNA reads TGTGCCAGCGGGGGGACAGGGCGGAGCGCCTACGAGCAGTACTTC. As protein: CASGGTGRSAYEQYF.

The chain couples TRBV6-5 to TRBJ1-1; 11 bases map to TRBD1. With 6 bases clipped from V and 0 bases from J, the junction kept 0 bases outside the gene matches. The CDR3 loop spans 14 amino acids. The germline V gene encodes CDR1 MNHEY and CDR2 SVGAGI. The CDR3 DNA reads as TGTGCCAGCAGGGGACAGGGGGTGAACACTGAAGCTTTCTTT. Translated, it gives CASRGQGVNTEAFF.

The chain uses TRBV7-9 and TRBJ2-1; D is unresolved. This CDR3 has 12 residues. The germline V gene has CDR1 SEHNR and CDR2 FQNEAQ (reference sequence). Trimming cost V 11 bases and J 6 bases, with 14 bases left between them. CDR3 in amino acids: CADASMGNEQFF. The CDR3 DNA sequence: TGTGCCGACGCCAGTATGGGCAATGAGCAGTTCTTC.

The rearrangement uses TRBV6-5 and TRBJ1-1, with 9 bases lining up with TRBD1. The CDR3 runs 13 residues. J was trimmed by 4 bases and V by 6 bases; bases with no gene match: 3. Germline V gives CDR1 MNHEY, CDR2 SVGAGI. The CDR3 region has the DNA TGTGCCAGCAGGTTACAGGGGGCCACTGAAGCTTTCTTT. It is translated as CASRLQGATEAFF.

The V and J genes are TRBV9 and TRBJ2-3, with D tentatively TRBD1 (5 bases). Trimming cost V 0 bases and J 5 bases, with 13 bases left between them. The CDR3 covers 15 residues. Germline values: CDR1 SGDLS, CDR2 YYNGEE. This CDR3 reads CASSVVGVGRDTQYF. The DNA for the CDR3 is TGTGCCAGCAGCGTAGTAGGGGTCGGCCGAGATACGCAGTATTTT.

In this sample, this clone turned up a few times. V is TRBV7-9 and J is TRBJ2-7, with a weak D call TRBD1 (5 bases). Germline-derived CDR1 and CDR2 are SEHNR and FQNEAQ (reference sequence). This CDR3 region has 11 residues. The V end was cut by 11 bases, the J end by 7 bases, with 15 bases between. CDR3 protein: CAADLKGEQYF. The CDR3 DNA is TGTGCCGCGGACCTTAAGGGGGAGCAGTACTTC.